What follows are 19 T cell receptor beta chains derived from one specimen sequenced in a study of blood T cell repertoires in COVID-19. Measured with immunoSEQ multiplex PCR; TCRdb has only the in-frame clones, and not every one. In the table there are approximately 330,000 clones, roughly 90% of which are singletons. The source material was peripheral blood. These receptors were taken from a man aged 25 to 45 with COVID-19, enrolled during active disease.

The gene calls are TRBV15 and TRBJ1-2, with 11 bases lining up with TRBD1. Germline V CDR1 and CDR2: LNHNV, YYDKDF (reference sequence). CDR3 size: 16 residues. Trimming removed 5 bases from V and 3 bases from J; junction bases left unmatched: 8. CDR3 coding DNA: TGTGCCACCAGCTCACCCGGGACAGGGGGGGACTATGGCTACACCTTC. Translated, it gives CATSSPGTGGDYGYTF.

J is TRBJ1-2 and V is TRBV6-5, with 8 bases aligning to TRBD1. Germline CDR1 MNHEY, CDR2 SVGAGI. The CDR3 has 14 amino acids. Losses at the gene ends were 2 bases for V and 7 bases for J; bases not matched to a gene: 6. This chain's CDR3 is CASSYRQGMSGYTF. The DNA of the CDR3 is TGTGCCAGCAGTTACCGACAGGGGATGAGTGGCTACACCTTC.

The V gene is TRBV6-4, the J gene TRBJ2-1; 7 bases align to TRBD2. CDR1 is MRHNA and CDR2 is SNTAGT in the germline V gene. After removal of 2 bases from V and 7 bases from J, the junction contained 8 bases not matched to a gene. The CDR3 is made up of 15 amino acids. For the CDR3, the DNA is TGTGCCAGCAGTGACCCTAGCGGCCCCTCGAATGAGCAGTTCTTC. Translating gives CASSDPSGPSNEQFF.

The rearrangement joins TRBV19 to TRBJ1-1, with 8 bases lining up with TRBD1. V was pared by 6 bases and J by 2 bases, with 11 bases of the junction left unmatched. Germline V lookup: CDR1 LNHDA, CDR2 SQIVND (reference sequence). The CDR3 spans 16 residues. CDR3: CASRDSKQGGNTEAFF. Written as DNA, the CDR3 is TGTGCCAGTAGAGACTCAAAACAGGGGGGTAACACTGAAGCTTTCTTT.

The CDR3 nucleotides are TGTGCCAGCAGCCAAGACCCACCGGGAGATCAAGAGACCCAGTACTTC. This sequence encodes CASSQDPPGDQETQYF. V and J are TRBV3-1 (or the pseudogene TRBV3-2) and TRBJ2-5, with D possibly being TRBD2 (6 bases). The CDR3 is 16 amino acids. Germline CDR1 and CDR2: LGHDT and YNNKEL (reference sequence). V lost 0 bases, J lost 2 bases, and 13 bases lay in between.

This chain connects TRBV7-2 to TRBJ2-5, with D uncertain. Trimming removed 5 bases at V and 1 base at J, with 11 bases between. CDR1 and CDR2 from the germline V gene are SGHTA and FQGNSA. The CDR3 loop spans 14 amino acids. CDR3 loop: CASSLRGSQETQYF. The CDR3 DNA reads TGTGCCAGCAGCCTAAGAGGCTCCCAAGAGACCCAGTACTTC.

This chain links TRBV24-1 with TRBJ2-5; 12 nucleotides agree with TRBD2. Germline trimming cut 4 bases from V and 4 bases from J; bases unmatched to any gene: 6. The CDR3 spans 16 residues. Germline V gene data show CDR1 as KGHDR and CDR2 as SFDVKD. The CDR3 region has the DNA TGTGCCACCAGTGAACCTGGACTAGCGGGACGAGAGACCCAGTACTTC. This translates into CATSEPGLAGRETQYF.

This chain links TRBV10-3 with TRBJ2-2; the D is unclear. The CDR3 length is 14 residues. V was trimmed by 6 bases and J by 1 base, leaving 9 bases between them. Germline V gives CDR1 ENHRY, CDR2 SYGVKD. CDR3 nucleotides: TGTGCCATCAGCTTTACCGGGAACACCGGGGAGCTGTTTTTT. Protein product: CAISFTGNTGELFF.

CDR3: CASSPQAGAVTGELFF. The CDR3 region has the DNA TGTGCCAGCTCACCACAAGCGGGAGCCGTCACCGGGGAGCTGTTTTTT. The gene calls are TRBV18 and TRBJ2-2, with 8 bases aligning to TRBD2. The germline gives CDR1 KGHSH, CDR2 LQKENI. With V trimmed by 1 base and J by 4 bases, 5 bases remained unmatched. This CDR3 has 16 residues.

This sequence joins TRBV6-5 and TRBJ2-7; 8 nucleotides align to TRBD2. The germline gives CDR1 MNHEY, CDR2 SVGAGI. This CDR3 contains 14 residues. The V gene end was trimmed by 6 bases and the J gene end by 6 bases; junction bases not matched to a gene: 10. CDR3: CASSIAGSPPEQYF. CDR3 bases: TGTGCCAGCAGCATAGCGGGGTCCCCCCCCGAGCAGTACTTC.

The chain joins TRBV5-1 to TRBJ2-1, with TRBD2 identical over 9 bases. CDR1 and CDR2 (germline): SGHRS, YFSETQ. With 5 bases clipped from V and 10 bases from J, the junction kept 10 bases outside the gene matches. CDR3 length: 14 amino acids. CDR3 residues: CASRKTSGLWEQFF. The DNA of the CDR3 is TGCGCCAGCAGAAAGACTAGCGGCCTGTGGGAGCAGTTCTTC.

The chain uses TRBV7-9 and TRBJ2-7; a possible D gene is TRBD1 (5 bases). The V end was cut by 5 bases, the J end by 5 bases, with 19 bases between. The germline CDR1 and CDR2 sequences are SEHNR and FQNEAQ (reference sequence). This CDR3 spans 15 amino acids. The DNA of the CDR3 is TGTGCCAGCAGCCCCCCAACAGACAGAACCCACGAGCAGTACTTC. Its protein is CASSPPTDRTHEQYF.

The genes are TRBV11-3 and TRBJ2-1; D unresolved. The CDR3 totals 16 residues. CDR1 is SGHNT, CDR2 YENEEA, per germline. The V end lost 5 bases, the J end lost 0 bases, and 14 bases lay between the germline ends. Written as DNA, the CDR3 is TGTGCCAGCAGCCCGGAGCCTTACGGCTCCTACAATGAGCAGTTCTTC. Its protein is CASSPEPYGSYNEQFF.

J is TRBJ1-2 and V is TRBV24-1; D is unclear. Trimming left V 3 bases short and J 6 bases short, with 7 bases between. Germline values: CDR1 KGHDR, CDR2 SFDVKD. This CDR3 is built from 12 residues. The CDR3, as DNA: TGTGCCACCAGTGATATCGGGGATGGCTACACCTTC. Residues: CATSDIGDGYTF.

The rearrangement links TRBV15 to TRBJ1-6; 7 nucleotides line up with TRBD1. V lost 3 bases to trimming and J lost 3 bases; unmatched junction nucleotides: 8. This CDR3 has 17 amino acids. CDR1 is LNHNV, CDR2 YYDKDF, per germline (reference sequence). As DNA, the CDR3 is TGTGCCACCAGCAGGGAACTACAGGGGTTCTATAATTCACCCCTCCACTTT. This sequence encodes CATSRELQGFYNSPLHF.

For this clone: This specimen includes other DNA sequences encoding the same CDR3. The chain has TRBV7-9 and TRBJ1-2, with a tentative D call TRBD1 (5 bases). This CDR3 comprises 13 residues. Trimming took off 8 bases at V and 1 base at J, with 11 bases between the two ends. Germline loops: CDR1 SEHNR, CDR2 FQNEAQ (reference sequence). CDR3 loop: CASSLDSNYGYTF. The CDR3 bases are TGTGCCAGCTCTCTCGACAGTAACTATGGCTACACCTTC.

The rearrangement joins TRBV21-1 to TRBJ2-7; the table's TRBD1 call for D was not verified on the DNA. TRBV21-1 is classified as a pseudogene. The CDR3 length is 16 residues. This CDR3 reads CASTRTGGSLGYEQYF. CDR3 in DNA: TGTGCCAGCACCAGGACAGGGGGTTCCTTAGGCTACGAGCAGTACTTC.

The rearrangement joins TRBV10-1 to TRBJ1-2; the D gene is possibly TRBD1 (6 bases). Germline-derived CDR1 and CDR2 are WNHNN and SYGVQD (reference sequence). The CDR3 has 15 amino acids. V shed 5 bases and J shed 2 bases, with 15 bases lying between them. The CDR3 loop reads CASSQTRGRNYGYTF. CDR3 DNA: TGCGCCAGCAGTCAAACCAGGGGCCGCAACTATGGCTACACCTTC.

This chain's CDR3 is CASSPPSEGSPSYEQYF. CDR3 nucleotides: TGTGCCAGCTCACCACCGTCGGAGGGATCTCCTTCCTACGAGCAGTACTTC. The chain recombines TRBV18 with TRBJ2-7, with a tentative D call TRBD2 (6 bases). Between the trimmed V and J ends, which lost 0 bases and 1 base, there was a span of 16 bases. The CDR3 runs to 17 residues. In germline, CDR1 is KGHSH, CDR2 LQKENI. Drawing the rest from reference TRBV18 and TRBJ2-7, the complete variable domain is NAGVMQNPRHLVRRRGQEARLRCSPMKGHSHVYWYRQLPEEGLKFMVYLQKENIIDESGMPKERFSAEFPKEGPSILRIQQVVRGDSAAYFCASSPPSEGSPSYEQYFGPGTRLTVT.